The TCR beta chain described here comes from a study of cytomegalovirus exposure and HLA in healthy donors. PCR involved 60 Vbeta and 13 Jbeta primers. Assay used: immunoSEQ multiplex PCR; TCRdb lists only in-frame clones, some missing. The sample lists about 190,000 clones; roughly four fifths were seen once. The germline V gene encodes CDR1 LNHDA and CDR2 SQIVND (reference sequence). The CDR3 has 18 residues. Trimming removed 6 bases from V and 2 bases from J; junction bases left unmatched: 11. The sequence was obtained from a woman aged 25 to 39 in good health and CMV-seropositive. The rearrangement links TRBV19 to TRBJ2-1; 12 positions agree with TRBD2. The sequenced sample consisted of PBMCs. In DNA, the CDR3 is TGTGCCAGTAGCATAAAGGGACTAGCGGGTGGCGCCTACAATGAGCAGTTCTTC. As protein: CASSIKGLAGGAYNEQFF.